This T cell receptor beta chain was obtained from a study of control samples from healthy donors and cancer patients. Germline V gene lookup returns CDR1 MNHNY and CDR2 SVGAGI (reference sequence). The ends were cut back, 0 bases at V and 5 bases at J, with 11 bases in the middle. The length of the CDR3 is 16 residues. Only in-frame clones appear in the TCRdb table, and some are missing; sequencing was by immunoSEQ multiplex PCR. The sample includes under 200,000 clones. The chain joins TRBV6-6 to TRBJ1-6, with D perhaps matching TRBD1 (6 bases). Specimen: blood. The sequence was obtained from a woman aged 30 to 39 in good health. The CDR3: CASSYSGGEDNSPLHF. DNA for the CDR3: TGTGCCAGCAGTTACTCGGGGGGCGAAGATAATTCACCCCTCCACTTT.